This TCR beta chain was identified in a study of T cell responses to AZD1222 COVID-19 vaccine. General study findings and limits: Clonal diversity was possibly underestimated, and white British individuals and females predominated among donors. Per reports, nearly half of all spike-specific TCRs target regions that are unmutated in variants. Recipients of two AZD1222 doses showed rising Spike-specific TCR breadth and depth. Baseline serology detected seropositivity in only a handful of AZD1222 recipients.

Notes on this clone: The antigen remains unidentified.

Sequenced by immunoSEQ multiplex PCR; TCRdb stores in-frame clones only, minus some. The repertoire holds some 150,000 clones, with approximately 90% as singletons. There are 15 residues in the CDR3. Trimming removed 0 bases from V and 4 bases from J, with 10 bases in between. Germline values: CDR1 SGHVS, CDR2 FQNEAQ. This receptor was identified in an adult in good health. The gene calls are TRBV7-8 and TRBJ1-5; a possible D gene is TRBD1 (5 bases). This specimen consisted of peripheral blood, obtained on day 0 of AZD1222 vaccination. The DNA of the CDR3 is TGTGCCAGCAGCTTAGCCACGGGGGGGAATCAGCCCCAGCATTTT. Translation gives CASSLATGGNQPQHF. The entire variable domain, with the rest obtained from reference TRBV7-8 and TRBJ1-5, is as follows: GAGVSQSPRYKVAKRGQDVALRCDPISGHVSLFWYQQALGQGPEFLTYFQNEAQLDKSGLPSDRFFAERPEGSVSTLKIQRTQQEDSAVYLCASSLATGGNQPQHFGDGTRLSIL.